This TCR beta chain was profiled in a study of shared clonotypes between healthy human individuals. This clone turned up a few times. Its antigen is currently unknown. The CDR3 length is 15 residues. From germline, CDR1 is MNHNS and CDR2 SASEGT. J gave up 1 base and V 5 bases, and 1 base lay outside the gene matches. Deep was the level at which the assay was run. Sequencing was performed with immunoSEQ multiplex PCR; in TCRdb, only in-frame clones are kept and a portion is missing. The sample records about 1 million clones, about 77% being singletons. Study conclusions and caveats: Clonotypes not shared had lower generation probabilities than those common to all four donors.

The chain couples TRBV6-1 to TRBJ2-2; the match to TRBD1 covers 10 bases. The sample comprised memory CD4+ T cells sorted from blood. As to subset: CD45RA-negative fraction. This receptor was taken from a young man in good health. The CDR3 spells CASSWDRGNTGELFF. The CDR3 DNA reads as TGTGCCAGCAGTTGGGACAGGGGGAACACCGGGGAGCTGTTTTTT.